This TCR beta chain is drawn from a study of blood T cell repertoires in COVID-19. The wider study: COVID-19 samples collected from the United States, Italy and Spain covered acute and convalescent phases.

Germline CDR1 reads SGHTA; CDR2 reads FQGNSA. V was clipped by 1 base and J by 6 bases; unmatched bases: 4. The CDR3 length is 14 residues. Method: immunoSEQ multiplex PCR; TCRdb's copy keeps in-frame clones and lacks some. The table includes more than 200,000 clones, over 75% detected once. In terms of age and location, participants ranged from roughly 18 to 89 years and lived in about 25 US areas. Membership in each cohort depended on participant-reported clinical history. The TCR was taken from a woman aged 40-49 years with acute COVID-19. Material: PBMCs or T cells enriched from blood (not recorded which). This rearrangement joins TRBV7-2 to TRBJ2-7; 9 bases line up with TRBD2. CDR3 sequence reads: CASSLEAGGFEQYF. In DNA form, the CDR3 reads TGTGCCAGCAGCTTAGAAGCGGGAGGTTTCGAGCAGTACTTC.